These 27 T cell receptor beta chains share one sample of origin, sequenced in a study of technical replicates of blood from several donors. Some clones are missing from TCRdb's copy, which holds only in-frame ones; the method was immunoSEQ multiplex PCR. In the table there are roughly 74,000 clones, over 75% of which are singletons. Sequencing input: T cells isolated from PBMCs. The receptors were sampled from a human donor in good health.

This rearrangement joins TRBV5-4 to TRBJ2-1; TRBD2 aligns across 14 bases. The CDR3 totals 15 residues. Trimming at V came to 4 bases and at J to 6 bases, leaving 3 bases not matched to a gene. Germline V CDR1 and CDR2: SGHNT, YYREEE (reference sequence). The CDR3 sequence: CASSRGLAGANEQFF. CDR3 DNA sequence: TGTGCCAGCAGCCGGGGACTAGCGGGAGCCAATGAGCAGTTCTTC.

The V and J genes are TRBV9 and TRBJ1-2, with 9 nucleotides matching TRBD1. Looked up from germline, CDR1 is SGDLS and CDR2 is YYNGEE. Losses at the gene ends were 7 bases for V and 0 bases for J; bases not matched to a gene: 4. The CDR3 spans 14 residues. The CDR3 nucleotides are TGTGCCAGCGGGACAGGGTTCCCTAACTATGGCTACACCTTC. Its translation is CASGTGFPNYGYTF.

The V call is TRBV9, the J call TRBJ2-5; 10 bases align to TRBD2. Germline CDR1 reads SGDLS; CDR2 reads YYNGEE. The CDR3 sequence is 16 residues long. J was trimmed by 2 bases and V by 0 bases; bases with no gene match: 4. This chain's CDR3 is CASSVDASGRQETQYF. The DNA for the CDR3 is TGTGCCAGCAGCGTAGATGCTAGCGGGAGACAAGAGACCCAGTACTTC.

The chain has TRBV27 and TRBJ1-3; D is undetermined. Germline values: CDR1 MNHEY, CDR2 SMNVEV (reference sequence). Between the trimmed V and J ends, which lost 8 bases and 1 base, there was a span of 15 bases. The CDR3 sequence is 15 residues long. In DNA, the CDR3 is TGTGCCAGCGCCTTTGACATAGGATCTGGAAACACCATATATTTT. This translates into CASAFDIGSGNTIYF.

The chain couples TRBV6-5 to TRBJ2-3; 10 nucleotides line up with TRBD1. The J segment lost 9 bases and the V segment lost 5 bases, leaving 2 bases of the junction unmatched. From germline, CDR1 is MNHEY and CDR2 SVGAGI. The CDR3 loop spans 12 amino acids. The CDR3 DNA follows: TGTGCCAGCAGTCGGGGACAGGGGACGCAGTATTTT. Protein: CASSRGQGTQYF.

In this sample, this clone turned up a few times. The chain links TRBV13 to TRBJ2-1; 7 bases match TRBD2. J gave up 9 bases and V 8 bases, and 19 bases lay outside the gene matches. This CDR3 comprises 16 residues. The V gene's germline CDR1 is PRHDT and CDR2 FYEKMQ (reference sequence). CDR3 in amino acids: CASQPTRVGGPLEQFF. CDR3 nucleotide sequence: TGTGCCAGCCAACCCACGCGGGTGGGAGGGCCTCTTGAGCAGTTCTTC.

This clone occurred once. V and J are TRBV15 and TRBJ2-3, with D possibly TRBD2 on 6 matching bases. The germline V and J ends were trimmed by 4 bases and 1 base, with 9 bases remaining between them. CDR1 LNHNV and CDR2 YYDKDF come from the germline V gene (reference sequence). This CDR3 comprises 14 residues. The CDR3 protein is CATSMGGGTDTQYF. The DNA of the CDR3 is TGTGCCACCAGCATGGGCGGGGGCACAGATACGCAGTATTTT.

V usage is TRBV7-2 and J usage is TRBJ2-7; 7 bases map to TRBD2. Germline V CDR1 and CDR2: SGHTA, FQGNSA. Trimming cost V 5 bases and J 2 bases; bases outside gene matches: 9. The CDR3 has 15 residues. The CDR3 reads CASSPGTMAPYEQYF. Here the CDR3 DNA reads TGTGCCAGCAGCCCCGGGACTATGGCCCCCTACGAGCAGTACTTC.

CDR3 in amino acids: CASRADRDGEAFF. CDR3 in DNA: TGTGCCAGCAGAGCAGACAGGGACGGTGAAGCTTTCTTT. The chain is built from TRBV6-5 and TRBJ1-1; TRBD1 matches 7 bases. Germline V gene lookup returns CDR1 MNHEY and CDR2 SVGAGI. The CDR3 covers 13 residues. Trimming at V came to 6 bases and at J to 7 bases, leaving 8 bases not matched to a gene.

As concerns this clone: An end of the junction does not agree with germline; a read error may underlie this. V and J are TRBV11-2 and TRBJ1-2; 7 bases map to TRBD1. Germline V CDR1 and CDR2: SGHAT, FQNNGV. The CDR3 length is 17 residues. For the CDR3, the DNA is TGTGCCAGCACCTTAAACAGGGGCCAACGGGGTTTCTATGGCTACACCTTC. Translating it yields CASTLNRGQRGFYGYTF. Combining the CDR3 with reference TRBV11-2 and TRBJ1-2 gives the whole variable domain EAGVAQSPRYKIIEKRQSVAFWCNPISGHATLYWYQQILGQGPKLLIQFQNNGVVDDSQLPKDRFSAERLKGVDSTLKIQPAKLEDSAVYLCASTLNRGQRGFYGYTFGSGTRLTVV.

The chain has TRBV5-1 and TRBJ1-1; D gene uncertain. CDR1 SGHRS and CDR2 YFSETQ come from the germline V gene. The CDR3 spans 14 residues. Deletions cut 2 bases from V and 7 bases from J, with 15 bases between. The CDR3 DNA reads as TGCGCCAGCAGCTTCGGTAAGGAGTGGTTTGAAGCTTTCTTT. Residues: CASSFGKEWFEAFF.

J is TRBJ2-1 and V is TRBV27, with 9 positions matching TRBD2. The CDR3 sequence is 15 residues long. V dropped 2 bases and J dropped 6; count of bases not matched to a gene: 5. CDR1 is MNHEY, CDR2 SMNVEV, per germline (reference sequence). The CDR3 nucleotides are TGTGCCAGCAGTTTAGCCGGGACTAGCAGCAATGAGCAGTTCTTC. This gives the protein CASSLAGTSSNEQFF.

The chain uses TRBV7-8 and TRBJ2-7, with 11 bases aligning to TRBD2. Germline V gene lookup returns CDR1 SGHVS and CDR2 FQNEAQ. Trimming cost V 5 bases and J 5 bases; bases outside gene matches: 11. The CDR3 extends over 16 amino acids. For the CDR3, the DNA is TGTGCCAGCAGCCGAACTACTAGCGGGAGAGTCGACGAGCAGTACTTC. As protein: CASSRTTSGRVDEQYF.

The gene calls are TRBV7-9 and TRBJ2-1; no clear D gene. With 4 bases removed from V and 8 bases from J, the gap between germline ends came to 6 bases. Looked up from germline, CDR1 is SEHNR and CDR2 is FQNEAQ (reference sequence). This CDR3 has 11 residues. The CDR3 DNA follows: TGTGCCAGCAGCTCTGCGGATGAGCAGTTCTTC. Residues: CASSSADEQFF.

The chain's CDR3 is CASSHLTSSYKDTQYF. In DNA form, the CDR3 reads TGCGCCAGCAGCCATCTGACTAGCTCTTATAAAGATACGCAGTATTTT. The chain combines TRBV4-3 with TRBJ2-3; 7 bases align to TRBD2. Trimming removed 3 bases from V and 5 bases from J; junction bases left unmatched: 11. The CDR3 contains 16 residues. Germline V lookup: CDR1 LGHNA, CDR2 YSLEER.

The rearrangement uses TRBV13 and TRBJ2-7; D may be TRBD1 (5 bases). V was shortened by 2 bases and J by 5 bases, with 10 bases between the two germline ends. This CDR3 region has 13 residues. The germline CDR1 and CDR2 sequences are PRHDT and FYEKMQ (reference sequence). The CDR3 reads CASSLIQADEQYF. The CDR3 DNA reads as TGTGCCAGCAGCTTAATACAGGCGGACGAGCAGTACTTC.

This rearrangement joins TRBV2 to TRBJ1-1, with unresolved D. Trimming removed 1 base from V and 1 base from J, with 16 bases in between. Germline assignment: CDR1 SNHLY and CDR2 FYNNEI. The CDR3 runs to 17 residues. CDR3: CASSEVVAYRPNTEAFF. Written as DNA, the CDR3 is TGTGCCAGCAGTGAAGTAGTTGCCTACAGACCGAACACTGAAGCTTTCTTT. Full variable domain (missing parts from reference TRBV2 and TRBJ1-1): EPEVTQTPSHQVTQMGQEVILRCVPISNHLYFYWYRQILGQKVEFLVSFYNNEISEKSEIFDDQFSVERPDGSNFTLKIRSTKLEDSAMYFCASSEVVAYRPNTEAFFGQGTRLTVV.

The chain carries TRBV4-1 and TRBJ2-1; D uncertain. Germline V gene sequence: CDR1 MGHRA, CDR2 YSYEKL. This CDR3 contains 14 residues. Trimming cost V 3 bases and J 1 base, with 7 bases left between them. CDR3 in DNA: TGCGCCAGCAGCCAGTTTATTTCCTACAATGAGCAGTTCTTC. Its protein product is CASSQFISYNEQFF.

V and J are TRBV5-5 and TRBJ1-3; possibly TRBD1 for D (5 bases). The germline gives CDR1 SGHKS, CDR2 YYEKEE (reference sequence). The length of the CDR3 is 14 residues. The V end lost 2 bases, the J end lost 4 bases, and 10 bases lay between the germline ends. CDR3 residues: CASSFREGGNTIYF. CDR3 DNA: TGTGCCAGCAGCTTTCGGGAGGGGGGAAACACCATATATTTT.

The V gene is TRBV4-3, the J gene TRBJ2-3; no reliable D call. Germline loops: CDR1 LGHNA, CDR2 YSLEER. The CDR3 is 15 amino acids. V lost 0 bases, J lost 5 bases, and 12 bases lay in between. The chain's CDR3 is CASSQEGGPIDTQYF. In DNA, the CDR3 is TGCGCCAGCAGCCAAGAAGGCGGCCCGATAGATACGCAGTATTTT.

The CDR3 DNA reads as TGTGCCGGAACCACTAGCGGGAGTCAGTACGAGCAGTACTTC. This codes for CAGTTSGSQYEQYF. V gene TRBV30 combines with J gene TRBJ2-7; 11 nucleotides agree with TRBD2. The germline V gene has CDR1 GTSNPN and CDR2 SVGIG (reference sequence). CDR3 length: 14 residues. With V trimmed by 8 bases and J by 4 bases, 10 bases remained unmatched.

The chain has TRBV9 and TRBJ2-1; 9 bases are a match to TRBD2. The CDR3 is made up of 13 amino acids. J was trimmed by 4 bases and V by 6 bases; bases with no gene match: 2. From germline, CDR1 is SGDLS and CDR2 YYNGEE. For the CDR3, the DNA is TGTGCCAGCACGAGCGGGGGGTACAATGAGCAGTTCTTC. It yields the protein CASTSGGYNEQFF.

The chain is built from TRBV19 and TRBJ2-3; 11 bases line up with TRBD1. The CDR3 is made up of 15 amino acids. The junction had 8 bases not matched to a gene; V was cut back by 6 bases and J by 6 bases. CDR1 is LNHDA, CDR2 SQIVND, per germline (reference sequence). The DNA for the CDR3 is TGTGCCAGTAGGCCGAGGACAGGGGGCAGGGATACGCAGTATTTT. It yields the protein CASRPRTGGRDTQYF.

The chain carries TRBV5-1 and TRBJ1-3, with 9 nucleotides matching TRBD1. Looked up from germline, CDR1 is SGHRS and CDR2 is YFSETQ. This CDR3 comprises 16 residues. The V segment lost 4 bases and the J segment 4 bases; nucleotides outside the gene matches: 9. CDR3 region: CASSPGQGFTGNTIYF. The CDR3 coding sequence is TGCGCCAGCAGCCCGGGACAGGGATTCACGGGAAACACCATATATTTT.

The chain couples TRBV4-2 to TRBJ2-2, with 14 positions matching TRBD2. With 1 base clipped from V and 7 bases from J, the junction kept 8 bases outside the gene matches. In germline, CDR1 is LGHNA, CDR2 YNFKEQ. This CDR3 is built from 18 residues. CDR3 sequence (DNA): TGTGCCAGCAGCCAAGCCCTGGGACTAGCGGGAGCCGGCGGGGAGCTGTTTTTT. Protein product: CASSQALGLAGAGGELFF.

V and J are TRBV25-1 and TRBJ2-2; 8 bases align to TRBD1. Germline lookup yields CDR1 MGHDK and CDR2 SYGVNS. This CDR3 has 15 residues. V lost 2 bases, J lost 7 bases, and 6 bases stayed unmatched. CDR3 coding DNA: TGTGCCAGCAGTGAACAGGGGGCTGGAATCGGGGAGCTGTTTTTT. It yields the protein CASSEQGAGIGELFF. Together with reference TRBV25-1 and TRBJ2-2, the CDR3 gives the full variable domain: EADIYQTPRYLVIGTGKKITLECSQTMGHDKMYWYQQDPGMELHLIHYSYGVNSTEKGDLSSESTVSRIRTEHFPLTLESARPSHTSQYLCASSEQGAGIGELFFGEGSRLTVL.

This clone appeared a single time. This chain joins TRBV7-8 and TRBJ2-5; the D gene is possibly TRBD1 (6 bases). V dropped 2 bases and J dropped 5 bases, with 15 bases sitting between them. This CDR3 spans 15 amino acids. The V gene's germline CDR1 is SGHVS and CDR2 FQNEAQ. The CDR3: CASSLNRVLGETQYF. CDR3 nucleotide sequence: TGTGCCAGCAGCTTAAACAGGGTTTTGGGGGAGACCCAGTACTTC.